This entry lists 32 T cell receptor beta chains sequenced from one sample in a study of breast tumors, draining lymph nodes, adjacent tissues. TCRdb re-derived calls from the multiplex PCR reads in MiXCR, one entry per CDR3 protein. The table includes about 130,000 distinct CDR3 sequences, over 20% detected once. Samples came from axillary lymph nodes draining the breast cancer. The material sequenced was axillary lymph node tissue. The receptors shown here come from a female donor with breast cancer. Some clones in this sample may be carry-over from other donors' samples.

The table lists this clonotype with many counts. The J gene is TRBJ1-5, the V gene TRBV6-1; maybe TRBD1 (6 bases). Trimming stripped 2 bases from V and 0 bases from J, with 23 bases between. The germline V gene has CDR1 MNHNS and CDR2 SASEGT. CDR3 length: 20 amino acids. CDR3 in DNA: TGTGCCAGCAGTGAATTATGGGGACAATCTGGAAGTTATAGCAATCAGCCCCAGCATTTT. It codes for CASSELWGQSGSYSNQPQHF.

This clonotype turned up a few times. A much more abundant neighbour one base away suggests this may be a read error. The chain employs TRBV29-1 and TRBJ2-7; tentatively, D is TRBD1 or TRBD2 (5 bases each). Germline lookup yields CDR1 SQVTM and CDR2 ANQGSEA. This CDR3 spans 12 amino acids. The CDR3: CGAARGSYEQYF. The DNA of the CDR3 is TGCGGCGCGGCGAGGGGATCCTACGAGCAGTACTTC.

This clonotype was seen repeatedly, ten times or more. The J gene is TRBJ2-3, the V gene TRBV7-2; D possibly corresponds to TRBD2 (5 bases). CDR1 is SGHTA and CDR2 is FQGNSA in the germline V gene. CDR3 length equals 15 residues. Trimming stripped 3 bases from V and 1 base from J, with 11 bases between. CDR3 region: CASSLRGPRTDTQYF. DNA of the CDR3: TGTGCCAGCAGCTTGAGAGGGCCTCGCACAGATACGCAGTATTTT.

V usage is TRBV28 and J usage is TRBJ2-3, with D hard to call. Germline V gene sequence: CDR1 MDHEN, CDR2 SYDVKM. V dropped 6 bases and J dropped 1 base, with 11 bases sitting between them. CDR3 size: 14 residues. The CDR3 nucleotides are TGTGCCAGCAGCCAAGATAGAGGCACAGATACGCAGTATTTT. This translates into CASSQDRGTDTQYF.

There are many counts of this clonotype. The chain's CDR3 is CASSYRMGLAGEPTDTQYF. CDR3 coding DNA: TGTGCCAGCAGTTACAGGATGGGGCTAGCGGGGGAACCCACAGATACGCAGTATTTT. The V and J genes are TRBV6-2 or TRBV6-3 and TRBJ2-3; 10 bases align to TRBD2. Germline V gene sequence: CDR1 MNHEY, CDR2 SVGEGT. Trimming at V came to 2 bases and at J to 2 bases, leaving 13 bases not matched to a gene. The CDR3 sequence is 19 residues long.

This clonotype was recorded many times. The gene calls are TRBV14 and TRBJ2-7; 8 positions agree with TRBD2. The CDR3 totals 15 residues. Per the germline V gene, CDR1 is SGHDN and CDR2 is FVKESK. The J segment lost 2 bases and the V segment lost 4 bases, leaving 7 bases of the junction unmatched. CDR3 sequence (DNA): TGTGCCAGCAGCCTAGCGGGGAGGGTCACCTACGAGCAGTACTTC. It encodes CASSLAGRVTYEQYF.

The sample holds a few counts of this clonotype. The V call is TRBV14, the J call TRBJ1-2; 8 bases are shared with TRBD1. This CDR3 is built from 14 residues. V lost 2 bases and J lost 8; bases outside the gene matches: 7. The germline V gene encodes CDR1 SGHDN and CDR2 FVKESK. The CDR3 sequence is CASSQTGGSYGYTF. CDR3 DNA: TGTGCCAGCAGCCAAACAGGGGGTAGTTACGGCTACACCTTC. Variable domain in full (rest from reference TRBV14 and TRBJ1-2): EAGVTQFPSHSVIEKGQTVTLRCDPISGHDNLYWYRRVMGKEIKFLLHFVKESKQDESGMPNNRFLAERTGGTYSTLKVQPAELEDSGVYFCASSQTGGSYGYTFGSGTRLTVV.

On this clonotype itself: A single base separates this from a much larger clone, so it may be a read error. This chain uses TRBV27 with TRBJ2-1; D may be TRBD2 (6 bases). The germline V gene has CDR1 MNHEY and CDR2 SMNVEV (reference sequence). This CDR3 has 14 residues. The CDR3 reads CAGSPGLFGNEQFF. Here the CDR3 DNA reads TGTGCCGGCAGTCCGGGACTGTTCGGAAATGAGCAGTTCTTC.

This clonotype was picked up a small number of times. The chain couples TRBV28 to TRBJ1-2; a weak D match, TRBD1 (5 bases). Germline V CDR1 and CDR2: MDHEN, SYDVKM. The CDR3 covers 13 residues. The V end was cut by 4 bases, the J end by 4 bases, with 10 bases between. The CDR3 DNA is TGTGCCAGCAGTTCCGGGACGGTCTATGGCTACACCTTC. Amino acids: CASSSGTVYGYTF.

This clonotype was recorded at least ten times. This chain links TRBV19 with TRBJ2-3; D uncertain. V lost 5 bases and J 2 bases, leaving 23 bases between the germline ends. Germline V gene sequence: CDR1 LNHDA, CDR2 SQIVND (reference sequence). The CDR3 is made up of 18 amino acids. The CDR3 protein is CASSFVSDLDGLTDTQYF. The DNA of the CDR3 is TGTGCCAGTAGTTTCGTGTCGGACCTCGACGGCCTCACAGATACGCAGTATTTT.

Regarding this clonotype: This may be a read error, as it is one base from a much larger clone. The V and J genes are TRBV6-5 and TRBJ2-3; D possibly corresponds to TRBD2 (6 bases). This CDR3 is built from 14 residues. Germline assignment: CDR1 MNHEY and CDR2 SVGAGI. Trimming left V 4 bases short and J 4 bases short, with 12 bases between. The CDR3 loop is CASSLGGIPDTQYF. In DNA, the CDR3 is TGTGCCAGCAGTTTGGGCGGGATCCCAGATACGCAGTATTTT.

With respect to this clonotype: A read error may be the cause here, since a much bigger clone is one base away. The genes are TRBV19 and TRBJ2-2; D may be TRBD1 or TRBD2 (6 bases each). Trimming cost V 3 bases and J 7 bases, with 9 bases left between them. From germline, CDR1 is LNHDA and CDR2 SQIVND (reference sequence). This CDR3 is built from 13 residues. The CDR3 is CASSIGGGGELFF. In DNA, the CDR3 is TGTGCCAGTAGTATCGGAGGGGGCGGGGAGCTGTTTTTT.

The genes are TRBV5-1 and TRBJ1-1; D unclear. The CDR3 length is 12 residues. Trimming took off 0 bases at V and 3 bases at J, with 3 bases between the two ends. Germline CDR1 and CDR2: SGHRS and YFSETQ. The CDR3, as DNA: TGCGCCAGCAGCTTGGGGGACACTGAAGCTTTCTTT. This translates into CASSLGDTEAFF. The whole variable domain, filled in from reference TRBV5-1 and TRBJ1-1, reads KAGVTQTPRYLIKTRGQQVTLSCSPISGHRSVSWYQQTPGQGLQFLFEYFSETQRNKGNFPGRFSGRQFSNSRSEMNVSTLELGDSALYLCASSLGDTEAFFGQGTRLTVV.

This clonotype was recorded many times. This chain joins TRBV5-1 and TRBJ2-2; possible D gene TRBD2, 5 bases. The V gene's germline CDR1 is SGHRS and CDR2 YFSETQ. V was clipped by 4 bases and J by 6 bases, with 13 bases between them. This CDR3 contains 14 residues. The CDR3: CASSLGSSAGELFF. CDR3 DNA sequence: TGCGCCAGCAGCCTAGGGAGCAGCGCCGGGGAGCTGTTTTTT. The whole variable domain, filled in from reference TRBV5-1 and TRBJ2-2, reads KAGVTQTPRYLIKTRGQQVTLSCSPISGHRSVSWYQQTPGQGLQFLFEYFSETQRNKGNFPGRFSGRQFSNSRSEMNVSTLELGDSALYLCASSLGSSAGELFFGEGSRLTVL.

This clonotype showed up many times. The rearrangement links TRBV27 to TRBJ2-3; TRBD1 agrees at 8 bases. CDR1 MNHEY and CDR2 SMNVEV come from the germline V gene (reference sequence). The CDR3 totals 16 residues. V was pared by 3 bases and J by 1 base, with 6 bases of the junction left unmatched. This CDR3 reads CASSFRQGWGTDTQYF. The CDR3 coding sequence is TGTGCCAGCAGTTTCCGACAGGGGTGGGGCACAGATACGCAGTATTTT.

CDR3 sequence reads: CASSDSGLAGVAQYF. CDR3 nucleotides: TGTGCCAGCAGTGACAGTGGACTAGCGGGAGTGGCGCAGTATTTT. The J gene is TRBJ2-3, the V gene TRBV2; 13 nucleotides match TRBD2. V shed 3 bases and J 10 bases; nucleotides not matched to a gene: 7. The CDR3 is 15 residues long. Germline loops: CDR1 SNHLY, CDR2 FYNNEI.

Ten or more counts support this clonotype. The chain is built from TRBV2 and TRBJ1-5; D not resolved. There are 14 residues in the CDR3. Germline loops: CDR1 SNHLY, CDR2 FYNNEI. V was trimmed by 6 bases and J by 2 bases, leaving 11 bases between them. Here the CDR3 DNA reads TGTGCCAGCAGCTATGGGGTTGGCAATCAGCCCCAGCATTTT. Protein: CASSYGVGNQPQHF.

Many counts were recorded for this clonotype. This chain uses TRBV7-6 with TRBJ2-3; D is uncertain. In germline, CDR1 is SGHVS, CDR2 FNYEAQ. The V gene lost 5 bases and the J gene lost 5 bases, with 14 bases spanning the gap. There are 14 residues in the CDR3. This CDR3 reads CASSDGPFEDTQYF. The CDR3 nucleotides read TGTGCCAGCAGCGACGGACCGTTCGAAGATACGCAGTATTTT.

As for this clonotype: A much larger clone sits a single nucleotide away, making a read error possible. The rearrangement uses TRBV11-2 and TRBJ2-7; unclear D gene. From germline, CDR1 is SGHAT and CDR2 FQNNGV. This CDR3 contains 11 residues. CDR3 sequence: CASSLGHEQCF. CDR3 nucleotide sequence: TGTGCCAGCAGCTTGGGCCATGAGCAGTGCTTC. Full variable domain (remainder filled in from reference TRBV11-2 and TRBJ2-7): EAGVAQSPRYKIIEKRQSVAFWCNPISGHATLYWYQQILGQGPKLLIQFQNNGVVDDSQLPKDRFSAERLKGVDSTLKIQPAKLEDSAVYLCASSLGHEQCFGPGTRLTVT.

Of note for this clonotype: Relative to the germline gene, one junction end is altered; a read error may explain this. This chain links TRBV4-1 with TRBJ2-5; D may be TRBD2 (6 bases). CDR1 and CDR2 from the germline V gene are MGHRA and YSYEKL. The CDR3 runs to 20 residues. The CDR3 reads CASSQDLMRLEGVGGETRYF. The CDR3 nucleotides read TGCGCCAGCAGCCAAGATTTGATGAGACTAGAGGGAGTAGGAGGAGAGACCCGGTACTTC.

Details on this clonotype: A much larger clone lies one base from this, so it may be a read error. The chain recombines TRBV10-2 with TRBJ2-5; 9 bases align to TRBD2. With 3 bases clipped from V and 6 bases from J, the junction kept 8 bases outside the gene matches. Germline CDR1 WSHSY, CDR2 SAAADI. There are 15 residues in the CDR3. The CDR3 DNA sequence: TGCGCCAGCAGTGACCCAGCGGGAGGTAAAAAGACCCAGTACTTC. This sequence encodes CASSDPAGGKKTQYF.

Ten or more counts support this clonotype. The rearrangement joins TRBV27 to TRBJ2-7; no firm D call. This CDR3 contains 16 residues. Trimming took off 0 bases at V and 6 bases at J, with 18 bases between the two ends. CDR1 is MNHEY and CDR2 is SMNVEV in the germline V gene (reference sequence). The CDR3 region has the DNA TGTGCCAGCAGTTTATCGTTTCGGGCCCTCGGGTCCGAGCAGTACTTC. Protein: CASSLSFRALGSEQYF.

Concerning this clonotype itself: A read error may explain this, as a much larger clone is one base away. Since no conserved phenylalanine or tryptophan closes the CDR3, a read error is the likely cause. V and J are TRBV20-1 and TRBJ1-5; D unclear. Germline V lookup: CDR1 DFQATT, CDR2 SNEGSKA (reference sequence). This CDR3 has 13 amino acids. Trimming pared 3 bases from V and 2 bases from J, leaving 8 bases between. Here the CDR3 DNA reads TGCAGTGCTAGTCTAGTGGGCAATCAGCCCCAGCATGTT. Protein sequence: CSASLVGNQPQHV.

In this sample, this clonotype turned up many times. Here the CDR3 DNA reads TGTGCCAGCACCCTTTTGACCGCTAGCTATGGCTACACCTTC. Its translation: CASTLLTASYGYTF. The J gene is TRBJ1-2, the V gene TRBV2; unclear D gene. The CDR3 length is 14 residues. Germline values: CDR1 SNHLY, CDR2 FYNNEI. Trimming removed 7 bases at V and 4 bases at J, with 16 bases between.

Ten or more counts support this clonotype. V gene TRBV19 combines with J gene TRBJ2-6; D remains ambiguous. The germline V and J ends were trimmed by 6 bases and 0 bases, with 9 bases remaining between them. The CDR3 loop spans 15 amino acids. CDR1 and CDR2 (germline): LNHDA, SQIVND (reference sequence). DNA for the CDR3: TGTGCCAGTAGGAAAATACGCTCTGGGGCCAACGTCCTGACTTTC. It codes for CASRKIRSGANVLTF. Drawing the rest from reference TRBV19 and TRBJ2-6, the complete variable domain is DGGITQSPKYLFRKEGQNVTLSCEQNLNHDAMYWYRQDPGQGLRLIYYSQIVNDFQKGDIAEGYSVSREKKESFPLTVTSAQKNPTAFYLCASRKIRSGANVLTFGAGSRLTVL.

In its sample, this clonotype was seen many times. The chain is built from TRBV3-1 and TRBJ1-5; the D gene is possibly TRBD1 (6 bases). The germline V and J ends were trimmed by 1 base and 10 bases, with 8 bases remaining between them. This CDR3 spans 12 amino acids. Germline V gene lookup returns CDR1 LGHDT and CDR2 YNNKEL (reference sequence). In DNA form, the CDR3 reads TGTGCCAGCAGCCAAGGGGGACAACCCCAGCATTTT. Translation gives CASSQGGQPQHF.

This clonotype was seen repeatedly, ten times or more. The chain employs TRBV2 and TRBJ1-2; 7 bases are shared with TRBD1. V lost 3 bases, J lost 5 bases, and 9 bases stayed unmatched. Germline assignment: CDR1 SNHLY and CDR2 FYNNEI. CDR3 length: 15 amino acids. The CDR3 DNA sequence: TGTGCCAGCAGTGATAAGACAGGGCCTCCGTATGGCTACACCTTC. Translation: CASSDKTGPPYGYTF. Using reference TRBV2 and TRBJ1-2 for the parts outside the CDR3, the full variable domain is EPEVTQTPSHQVTQMGQEVILRCVPISNHLYFYWYRQILGQKVEFLVSFYNNEISEKSEIFDDQFSVERPDGSNFTLKIRSTKLEDSAMYFCASSDKTGPPYGYTFGSGTRLTVV.

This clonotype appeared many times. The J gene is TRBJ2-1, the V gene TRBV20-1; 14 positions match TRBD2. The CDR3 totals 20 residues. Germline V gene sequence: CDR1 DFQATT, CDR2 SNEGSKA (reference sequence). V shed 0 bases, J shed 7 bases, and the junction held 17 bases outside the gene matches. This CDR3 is CSARDRGLYGLAGGWNEQFF. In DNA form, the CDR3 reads TGCAGTGCTAGAGATCGAGGACTTTATGGACTAGCGGGAGGTTGGAATGAGCAGTTCTTC.

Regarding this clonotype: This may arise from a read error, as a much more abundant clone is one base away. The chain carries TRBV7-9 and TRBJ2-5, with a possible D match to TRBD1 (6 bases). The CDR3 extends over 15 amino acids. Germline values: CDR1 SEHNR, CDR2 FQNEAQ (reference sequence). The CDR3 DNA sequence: TGTGCCAGCAGCTTAGGGACCTTGGGACAAGAGGCCCAGTACTTC. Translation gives CASSLGTLGQEAQYF.

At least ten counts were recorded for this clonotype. The CDR3 bases are TGCGCCAGCAGCTCGGGGGGACGGGTTATCTACAATGAGCAGTTCTTC. Translating it yields CASSSGGRVIYNEQFF. This rearrangement joins TRBV5-1 to TRBJ2-1; 7 nucleotides agree with TRBD2. The CDR3 has 16 residues. V dropped 3 bases and J dropped 3; count of bases not matched to a gene: 9. Per germline, CDR1 SGHRS and CDR2 YFSETQ.

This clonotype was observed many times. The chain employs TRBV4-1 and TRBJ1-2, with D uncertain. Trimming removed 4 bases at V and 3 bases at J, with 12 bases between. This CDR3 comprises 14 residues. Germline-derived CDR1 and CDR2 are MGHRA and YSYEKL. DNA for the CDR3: TGCGCCAGCAGCCTCAAGCCCGGGGACTATGGCTACACCTTC. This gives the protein CASSLKPGDYGYTF.

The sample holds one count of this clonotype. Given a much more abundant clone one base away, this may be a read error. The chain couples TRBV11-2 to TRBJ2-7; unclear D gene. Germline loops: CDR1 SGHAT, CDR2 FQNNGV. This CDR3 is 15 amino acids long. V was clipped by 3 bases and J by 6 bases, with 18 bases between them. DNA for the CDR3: TGTGCCAGCAGCTTCAGTTGGCCCGAAAACTGCGAGCAGTACTTC. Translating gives CASSFSWPENCEQYF.